Listed here are 15 T cell receptor beta chains from one sample, sequenced in a study of shared clonotypes between healthy human individuals. Clones were sequenced by immunoSEQ multiplex PCR, and TCRdb holds only the in-frame ones, with some missing. The repertoire holds about 2 million clones, with 85% to 95% as singletons. Sequenced material: naive CD4+ T cells sorted from blood. Specified subset: CD45RA+ positively selected. All receptors come from a man aged 18-30 years in good health.

The gene calls are TRBV11-2 and TRBJ1-2, with TRBD1 matching over 8 bases. J lost 6 bases, V lost 5 bases, and 2 bases had no gene match. CDR1 SGHAT and CDR2 FQNNGV come from the germline V gene. The CDR3 covers 12 residues. Here the CDR3 DNA reads TGTGCCAGCAGCCGGACAGGGAATGGCTACACCTTC. Amino acids: CASSRTGNGYTF.

The rearrangement links TRBV28 to TRBJ2-6; TRBD1 agrees at 9 bases. The CDR3 runs 18 residues. The germline CDR1 and CDR2 sequences are MDHEN and SYDVKM. The junction had 10 bases not matched to a gene; V was cut back by 4 bases and J by 3 bases. The CDR3 spells CASSSTGTGISGANVLTF. DNA for the CDR3: TGTGCCAGCAGTTCCACCGGGACAGGGATTAGTGGGGCCAACGTCCTGACTTTC.

The chain links TRBV11-2 to TRBJ2-5; D is possibly TRBD2 (5 bases). CDR3 length: 15 amino acids. The germline V gene encodes CDR1 SGHAT and CDR2 FQNNGV. V lost 3 bases to trimming and J lost 7 bases, with 18 bases between them. CDR3 protein: CASSLGTQFRGTQYF. The CDR3 bases are TGTGCCAGCAGCTTGGGCACCCAGTTTCGGGGGACCCAGTACTTC.

The DNA of the CDR3 is TGTGCCAGCAGTGAACCCGGGACAGCGAACACCGGGGAGCTGTTTTTT. Translating it yields CASSEPGTANTGELFF. The chain recombines TRBV6-1 with TRBJ2-2; 7 positions match TRBD1. The J segment lost 0 bases and the V segment lost 2 bases, leaving 3 bases of the junction unmatched. Germline V gene lookup returns CDR1 MNHNS and CDR2 SASEGT. This CDR3 has 16 amino acids.

The sample holds one count of this clone. This chain links TRBV6-5 with TRBJ2-7, with a possible D match to TRBD1 (7 bases). V lost 6 bases to trimming and J lost 1 base, with 16 bases between them. CDR1 MNHEY and CDR2 SVGAGI come from the germline V gene. The CDR3 consists of 15 residues. The CDR3 region is CASSRGTEQSYEQYF. CDR3 nucleotides: TGTGCCAGCAGCCGCGGGACAGAACAATCCTACGAGCAGTACTTC.

CDR3 loop: CASSSGWQTQYF. For the CDR3, the DNA is TGTGCCAGCAGTTCAGGGTGGCAGACCCAGTACTTC. The chain couples TRBV6-1 to TRBJ2-5, with a weak D call TRBD1 (5 bases). The CDR3 contains 12 residues. Germline V gene sequence: CDR1 MNHNS, CDR2 SASEGT. Trimming removed 5 bases at V and 6 bases at J, with 10 bases between.

The gene calls are TRBV5-4 and TRBJ1-2; no definite D call. Between the trimmed V and J ends, which lost 3 bases and 7 bases, there was a span of 13 bases. Germline V gene lookup returns CDR1 SGHNT and CDR2 YYREEE (reference sequence). The CDR3 is made up of 13 amino acids. The CDR3 loop is CASSSRLLSGYTF. For the CDR3, the DNA is TGTGCCAGCAGCTCCAGGCTTCTAAGTGGCTACACCTTC.

The chain carries TRBV18 and TRBJ2-5; TRBD2 agrees at 11 bases. Trimming at V came to 5 bases and at J to 3 bases, leaving 5 bases not matched to a gene. The CDR3 is made up of 15 amino acids. CDR1 and CDR2 from the germline V gene are KGHSH and LQKENI. The CDR3 nucleotides read TGTGCCAGCTCAACGACTAGCGGGAAGGAAGAGACCCAGTACTTC. It yields the protein CASSTTSGKEETQYF. Full variable domain (rest looked up from reference TRBV18 and TRBJ2-5): NAGVMQNPRHLVRRRGQEARLRCSPMKGHSHVYWYRQLPEEGLKFMVYLQKENIIDESGMPKERFSAEFPKEGPSILRIQQVVRGDSAAYFCASSTTSGKEETQYFGPGTRLLVL.

The chain combines TRBV6-1 with TRBJ1-6; D might be TRBD1 (6 bases). Trimming stripped 3 bases from V and 5 bases from J, with 8 bases between. In germline, CDR1 is MNHNS, CDR2 SASEGT. The CDR3 loop spans 14 amino acids. The CDR3 nucleotides read TGTGCCAGCAGTGAGAACAGGGATAATTCACCCCTCCACTTT. The encoded protein is CASSENRDNSPLHF.

Comment on this clone: This sample includes further DNA sequences coding for the same CDR3. V usage is TRBV30 and J usage is TRBJ1-5, with no clear D. The CDR3 contains 13 residues. The germline gives CDR1 GTSNPN, CDR2 SVGIG (reference sequence). Trimming pared 3 bases from V and 2 bases from J, leaving 8 bases between. CDR3 DNA: TGTGCCTGGAGGGGCCCGGGCAATCAGCCCCAGCATTTT. Encoded protein: CAWRGPGNQPQHF.

The rearrangement uses TRBV29-1 and TRBJ2-7, with unresolved D. Germline lookup yields CDR1 SQVTM and CDR2 ANQGSEA. This CDR3 is built from 11 residues. Between the trimmed V and J ends, which lost 3 bases and 5 bases, there was a span of 8 bases. The CDR3 nucleotides are TGCAGCGTTGATACAACAAACGAGCAGTACTTC. Its translation is CSVDTTNEQYF.

The V gene is TRBV2, the J gene TRBJ2-7, with unresolved D. The V and J ends lost 7 bases and 2 bases respectively, with 15 bases between them. Germline CDR1 and CDR2: SNHLY and FYNNEI. The CDR3 consists of 14 residues. CDR3 in DNA: TGTGCCAGCACCCTATTAAGGATGACCTACGAGCAGTACTTC. This codes for CASTLLRMTYEQYF.

The chain uses TRBV5-4 and TRBJ2-7; 8 bases agree with TRBD2. CDR3 length: 16 residues. V shed 4 bases and J 2 bases; nucleotides not matched to a gene: 11. CDR1 SGHNT and CDR2 YYREEE come from the germline V gene (reference sequence). The CDR3, as DNA: TGTGCCAGCAGCCAATCCCGCCTAGCGGGCCCCTACGAGCAGTACTTC. Protein: CASSQSRLAGPYEQYF.

The chain is built from TRBV19 and TRBJ1-2; D not resolved. CDR1 is LNHDA, CDR2 SQIVND, per germline (reference sequence). Deletions cut 5 bases from V and 7 bases from J, with 17 bases between. This CDR3 spans 14 amino acids. As DNA, the CDR3 is TGTGCCAGTAGTTTGGGCGAGGGATCCGGTGGCTACACCTTC. Translation gives CASSLGEGSGGYTF.

J is TRBJ1-3 and V is TRBV30, with a tentative D call TRBD1 (5 bases). Germline lookup yields CDR1 GTSNPN and CDR2 SVGIG (reference sequence). Trimming pared 2 bases from V and 0 bases from J, leaving 14 bases between. There are 16 residues in the CDR3. This chain's CDR3 is CAWSSGGAGSGNTIYF. The DNA of the CDR3 is TGTGCCTGGAGTTCGGGAGGGGCTGGCTCTGGAAACACCATATATTTT.